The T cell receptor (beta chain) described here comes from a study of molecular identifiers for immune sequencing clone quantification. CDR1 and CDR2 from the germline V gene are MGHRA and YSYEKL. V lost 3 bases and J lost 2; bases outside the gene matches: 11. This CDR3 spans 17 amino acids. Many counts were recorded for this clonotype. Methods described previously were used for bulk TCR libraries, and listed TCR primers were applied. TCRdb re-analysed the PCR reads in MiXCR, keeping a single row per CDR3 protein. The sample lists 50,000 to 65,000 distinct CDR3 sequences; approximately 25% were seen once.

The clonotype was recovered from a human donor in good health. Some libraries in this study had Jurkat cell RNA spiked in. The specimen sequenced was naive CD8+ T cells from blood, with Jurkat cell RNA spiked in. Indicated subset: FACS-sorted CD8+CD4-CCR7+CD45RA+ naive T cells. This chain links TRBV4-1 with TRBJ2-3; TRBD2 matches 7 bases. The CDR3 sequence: CASSQGTSARFTDTQYF. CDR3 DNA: TGCGCCAGCAGCCAGGGTACTAGCGCGCGGTTCACAGATACGCAGTATTTT.